This TCR beta chain appears in the sequencing data of a study of T-cell reconstitution after alpha-beta-depleted transplantation in children. The TCRbeta library was prepared with unique molecular identifiers. TCRdb re-called the PCR reads with MiXCR, one entry per CDR3 protein. The table shows 500,000 or so distinct CDR3 sequences, with approximately 32% occurring only once. The clonotype was recovered from a human donor who donated a stem cell graft to a child with aplastic anemia. The material was PBMCs from the stem cell graft donor, obtained from the stem cell graft.

The CDR3 DNA reads as TGCGCCAGCAGCCCTACGACAGCCTCTGGGGCCAACGTCCTGACTTTC. Its translation: CASSPTTASGANVLTF. The chain uses TRBV4-3 and TRBJ2-6; TRBD1 might be the D (5 bases). The germline CDR1 and CDR2 sequences are LGHNA and YSLEER. CDR3 size: 16 residues. The ends were cut back, 4 bases at V and 0 bases at J, with 10 bases in the middle.